What follows are 25 T cell receptor beta chains derived from one specimen sequenced in a study of blood T cell repertoires in COVID-19. Sequencing used immunoSEQ multiplex PCR; TCRdb keeps in-frame clones, though not all of them. The sample holds about 360,000 clones, around 87% seen once. The specimen sequenced was PBMCs or T cells enriched from blood (not recorded which). These receptors were taken from a man aged 30 to 39 who had recovered from COVID-19.

The gene calls are TRBV5-1 and TRBJ1-1, with 11 positions matching TRBD1. This CDR3 has 18 residues. Germline CDR1 is SGHRS and CDR2 is YFSETQ. The J segment lost 6 bases and the V segment lost 0 bases, leaving 13 bases of the junction unmatched. Written as DNA, the CDR3 is TGCGCCAGCAGCTTGGTGGTTACCGGGACAGGGGGTATCTCTGAAGCTTTCTTT. It translates to CASSLVVTGTGGISEAFF.

As regards this clone: Other DNA sequences in this sample translate to the same CDR3. The rearrangement joins TRBV12-3 or TRBV12-4 to TRBJ1-5; a weak D match, TRBD1 (5 bases). This CDR3 contains 13 residues. V was pared by 4 bases and J by 2 bases, with 6 bases between. CDR3 protein: CASSSRGNQPQHF. CDR3 DNA sequence: TGTGCCAGCAGTTCCAGGGGCAATCAGCCCCAGCATTTT.

The rearrangement uses TRBV6-5 and TRBJ1-1; 7 bases fit TRBD1. The germline V gene has CDR1 MNHEY and CDR2 SVGAGI. The CDR3 consists of 15 residues. After removal of 0 bases from V and 3 bases from J, the junction contained 4 bases not matched to a gene. CDR3 residues: CASSYSARGDTEAFF. The CDR3 nucleotides read TGTGCCAGCAGTTACTCCGCCAGGGGGGACACTGAAGCTTTCTTT.

V is TRBV6-2 or TRBV6-3 and J is TRBJ1-5; 10 bases line up with TRBD1. The germline CDR1 and CDR2 sequences are MNHEY and SVGEGT. This CDR3 is built from 18 residues. J gave up 2 bases and V 2 bases, and 9 bases lay outside the gene matches. Here the CDR3 DNA reads TGTGCCAGCAGTTACCTCGGGACAGGGGTGGTGGGCAATCAGCCCCAGCATTTT. Translation: CASSYLGTGVVGNQPQHF.

This clone has just a few counts. The chain links TRBV5-1 to TRBJ1-4, with 10 nucleotides matching TRBD1. The CDR3 extends over 17 amino acids. With 2 bases clipped from V and 8 bases from J, the junction kept 12 bases outside the gene matches. Germline V CDR1 and CDR2: SGHRS, YFSETQ. CDR3 nucleotide sequence: TGCGCCAGCAGCTTCTACGGGACAGGGGCATTAGGGGAAAAACTGTTTTTT. Its protein is CASSFYGTGALGEKLFF. The entire variable domain, with the rest obtained from reference TRBV5-1 and TRBJ1-4, is as follows: KAGVTQTPRYLIKTRGQQVTLSCSPISGHRSVSWYQQTPGQGLQFLFEYFSETQRNKGNFPGRFSGRQFSNSRSEMNVSTLELGDSALYLCASSFYGTGALGEKLFFGSGTQLSVL.

With regard to this clone: The identical CDR3 is also encoded by other nucleotide sequences in the sample. The V call is TRBV4-1, the J call TRBJ2-7; D may be TRBD2 (7 bases). Germline V gene sequence: CDR1 MGHRA, CDR2 YSYEKL. There are 15 residues in the CDR3. The ends were cut back, 0 bases at V and 4 bases at J, with 13 bases in the middle. CDR3 in amino acids: CASSQEGGGSYEQYF. The CDR3 coding sequence is TGCGCCAGCAGCCAAGAAGGGGGGGGCTCGTACGAGCAGTACTTC.

The genes are TRBV3-1 (or the pseudogene TRBV3-2) and TRBJ2-1, with 11 nucleotides matching TRBD2. Trimming took 3 bases from V and 3 from J; bases not matched to a gene: 7. CDR3 length equals 17 residues. Germline CDR1 reads LGHDT; CDR2 reads YNNKEL (reference sequence). The CDR3 is CASSHSSGGLIYNEQFF. CDR3 bases: TGTGCCAGCAGCCATTCTAGCGGGGGGTTAATCTACAATGAGCAGTTCTTC.

The V and J genes are TRBV7-9 and TRBJ2-5; maybe TRBD2 (6 bases). Germline CDR1 is SEHNR and CDR2 is FQNEAQ (reference sequence). V shed 7 bases and J shed 5 bases, with 14 bases lying between them. The CDR3 sequence is 13 residues long. CDR3 DNA sequence: TGTGCCAGCAACCTACGGGCGGGGGAGACCCAGTACTTC. Translating gives CASNLRAGETQYF.

The CDR3 nucleotides read TGTGCCAGTAGTCTGGACAGGGCCACCGGGGAGCTGTTTTTT. Residues: CASSLDRATGELFF. The chain uses TRBV19 and TRBJ2-2; 8 bases map to TRBD1. Germline CDR1 and CDR2: LNHDA and SQIVND (reference sequence). This CDR3 spans 14 amino acids. V trimming: 5 bases; J trimming: 4 bases; junction bases outside the gene matches: 3.

The chain has TRBV5-1 and TRBJ1-2, with D possibly TRBD1 on 6 matching bases. The CDR3 runs to 13 residues. V was shortened by 2 bases and J by 7 bases, with 12 bases between the two germline ends. CDR1 is SGHRS and CDR2 is YFSETQ in the germline V gene. CDR3 nucleotides: TGCGCCAGCAGCTTCAATACAGGGCTTGGCTACACCTTC. Residues: CASSFNTGLGYTF.

The chain recombines TRBV7-2 with TRBJ1-1; D possibly corresponds to TRBD1 (6 bases). The CDR3 extends over 16 amino acids. Looked up from germline, CDR1 is SGHTA and CDR2 is FQGNSA. Trimming stripped 4 bases from V and 7 bases from J, with 22 bases between. CDR3 region: CASSSTSLTGSSEAFF. The CDR3, as DNA: TGTGCCAGCAGCTCCACCTCTCTTACAGGGTCTAGTGAAGCTTTCTTT.

This CDR3 is CASSQRTGSTEAFF. CDR3 coding DNA: TGTGCCAGTAGCCAAAGGACAGGGAGCACTGAAGCTTTCTTT. This rearrangement joins TRBV19 to TRBJ1-1; 8 bases fit TRBD1. The germline gives CDR1 LNHDA, CDR2 SQIVND (reference sequence). The V gene end was trimmed by 6 bases and the J gene end by 4 bases; junction bases not matched to a gene: 7. The CDR3 consists of 14 residues.

This sequence joins TRBV30 and TRBJ1-6; 8 nucleotides align to TRBD1. Trimming at V came to 3 bases and at J to 10 bases, leaving 8 bases not matched to a gene. The CDR3 runs 14 residues. CDR1 GTSNPN and CDR2 SVGIG come from the germline V gene (reference sequence). CDR3 sequence reads: CAWSSGTGKSPLHF. CDR3 in DNA: TGTGCCTGGAGCTCCGGGACAGGAAAATCACCCCTCCACTTT.

This rearrangement joins TRBV30 to TRBJ1-2, with TRBD1 matching over 9 bases. Germline V CDR1 and CDR2: GTSNPN, SVGIG (reference sequence). The CDR3 loop spans 15 amino acids. J was trimmed by 6 bases and V by 0 bases; bases with no gene match: 8. CDR3 in DNA: TGTGCCTGGAGTGTGGGACAGGGAATACTCAATGGCTACACCTTC. It specifies CAWSVGQGILNGYTF.

V and J are TRBV6-6 and TRBJ1-2, with TRBD1 identical over 9 bases. Germline assignment: CDR1 MNHNY and CDR2 SVGAGI (reference sequence). This CDR3 has 15 residues. J was trimmed by 4 bases and V by 6 bases; bases with no gene match: 9. As DNA, the CDR3 is TGTGCCAGCAGAAACCTTACAGGGGGCTTCTATGGCTACACCTTC. It translates to CASRNLTGGFYGYTF.

The chain links TRBV24-1 to TRBJ1-4; TRBD1 agrees at 8 bases. This CDR3 spans 17 amino acids. CDR1 KGHDR and CDR2 SFDVKD come from the germline V gene. Losses at the gene ends were 1 base for V and 1 base for J; bases not matched to a gene: 4. The CDR3 spells CATSDLTGGITNEKLFF. The CDR3 DNA is TGTGCCACCAGTGATTTAACAGGGGGTATAACTAATGAAAAACTGTTTTTT.

As DNA, the CDR3 is TGTGCCAGCAGCTCCAGCGCCACCCTGGCGGGGGCTAGTGAGCAGTTCTTC. Translation gives CASSSSATLAGASEQFF. The V and J genes are TRBV7-6 and TRBJ2-1; D perhaps matches TRBD2 (7 bases). Germline V gene data show CDR1 as SGHVS and CDR2 as FNYEAQ. The CDR3 totals 17 residues. The germline V and J ends were trimmed by 4 bases and 9 bases, with 25 bases remaining between them.

This clone came up once. The genes are TRBV18 and TRBJ1-1; possibly TRBD1 for D (5 bases). Germline-derived CDR1 and CDR2 are KGHSH and LQKENI. Between the trimmed V and J ends, which lost 2 bases and 4 bases, there was a span of 11 bases. The length of the CDR3 is 14 residues. CDR3 region: CASSPRQGITEAFF. In DNA, the CDR3 is TGTGCCAGCTCACCAAGGCAGGGAATCACTGAAGCTTTCTTT.

The rearrangement links TRBV9 to TRBJ2-5; D unresolved. V dropped 0 bases and J dropped 0 bases, with 9 bases sitting between them. Germline CDR1 SGDLS, CDR2 YYNGEE. The CDR3 is 15 amino acids. The CDR3 is CASSVASSNQETQYF. The CDR3 nucleotides read TGTGCCAGCAGCGTAGCGTCCAGTAACCAAGAGACCCAGTACTTC.

The chain joins TRBV5-8 to TRBJ1-4, with a possible D match to TRBD1 (6 bases). Trimming cost V 0 bases and J 0 bases, with 9 bases left between them. The germline V gene encodes CDR1 SGHTS and CDR2 YDEGEE. This CDR3 comprises 16 residues. The CDR3 reads CASSLGRGATNEKLFF. As DNA, the CDR3 is TGTGCCAGCAGCTTGGGCAGGGGTGCAACTAATGAAAAACTGTTTTTT.

The J gene is TRBJ2-7, the V gene TRBV18, with a weak D call TRBD1 (6 bases). The CDR3 runs to 15 residues. Trimming took 3 bases from V and 2 from J, leaving 14 bases between them. CDR1 is KGHSH, CDR2 LQKENI, per germline. The CDR3 sequence is CASSPNRDTTYEQYF. Here the CDR3 DNA reads TGTGCCAGCTCACCCAACCGGGACACCACCTACGAGCAGTACTTC.

This chain links TRBV6-5 with TRBJ2-3, with D tentatively TRBD2 (6 bases). This CDR3 comprises 13 residues. Per germline, CDR1 MNHEY and CDR2 SVGAGI. Trimming stripped 6 bases from V and 2 bases from J, with 9 bases between. The CDR3: CASRGLLTDTQYF. The CDR3 nucleotides read TGTGCCAGCAGGGGACTTCTCACAGATACGCAGTATTTT.

The chain uses TRBV2 and TRBJ1-4; perhaps TRBD1 as D (6 bases). The CDR3 is 15 residues long. V was shortened by 2 bases and J by 8 bases, with 15 bases between the two germline ends. Germline-derived CDR1 and CDR2 are SNHLY and FYNNEI. CDR3 sequence reads: CASSELRQGSEKLFF. CDR3 in DNA: TGTGCCAGCAGTGAACTGCGGCAGGGGAGCGAAAAACTGTTTTTT.

The chain has TRBV5-5 and TRBJ1-1, with unresolved D. The CDR3 consists of 13 residues. V was shortened by 4 bases and J by 8 bases, with 15 bases between the two germline ends. Looked up from germline, CDR1 is SGHKS and CDR2 is YYEKEE (reference sequence). CDR3 nucleotides: TGTGCCAGCAGCCTCGGTACGAGGAGAGAAGCTTTCTTT. This encodes CASSLGTRREAFF.

This sequence joins TRBV27 and TRBJ1-5; D ambiguous. CDR1 and CDR2 from the germline V gene are MNHEY and SMNVEV (reference sequence). The V gene lost 6 bases and the J gene lost 1 base, with 13 bases spanning the gap. The CDR3 has 15 residues. Here the CDR3 reads CASSSVGWSNQPQHF. The DNA for the CDR3 is TGTGCCAGCAGCTCCGTCGGGTGGAGCAATCAGCCCCAGCATTTT.